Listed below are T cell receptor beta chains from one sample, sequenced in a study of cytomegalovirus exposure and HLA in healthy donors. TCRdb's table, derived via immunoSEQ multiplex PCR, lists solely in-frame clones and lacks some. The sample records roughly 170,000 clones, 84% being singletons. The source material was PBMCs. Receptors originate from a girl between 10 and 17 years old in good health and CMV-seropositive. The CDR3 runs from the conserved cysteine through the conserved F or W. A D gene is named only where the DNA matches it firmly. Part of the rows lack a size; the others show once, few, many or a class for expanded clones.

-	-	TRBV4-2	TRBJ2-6	TGTGCCAGCAGCCTACGGACGGGGGGCCTGGCCAACGTCCTGACTTTC	CASSLRTGGLANVLTF
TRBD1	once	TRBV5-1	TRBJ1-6	TGCGCCAGCAGCTTGGCAGGGGGTTCTGGATTAGCTAATTCACCCCTCCACTTT	CASSLAGGSGLANSPLHF
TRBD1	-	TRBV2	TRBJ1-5	TGTGCCAGCAGAGGAAGGACAGGGACTCAGCCCCAGCATTTT	CASRGRTGTQPQHF
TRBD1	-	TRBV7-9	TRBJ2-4	TGTGCCAGCAGCTCGATACAGGGGGCTGAAAACATTCAGTACTTC	CASSSIQGAENIQYF
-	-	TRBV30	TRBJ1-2	TGTGCCTGGAGTGCGCCCCGGCGGAATGGCTACACCTTC	CAWSAPRRNGYTF
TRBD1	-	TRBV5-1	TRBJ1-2	TGCGCCAGCAGCTTGGCCGGGACAGGCGAAGGCTACACCTTC	CASSLAGTGEGYTF
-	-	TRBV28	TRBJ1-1	TGTGCCAGCAGCAGACCGGGGAGCACTGAAGCTTTCTTT	CASSRPGSTEAFF
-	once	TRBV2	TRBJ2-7	TGTGCCAGCCGGACATTAGGGGCCTACGAGCAGTACTTC	CASRTLGAYEQYF
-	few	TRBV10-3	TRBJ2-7	TGTGCCATCAGTGAGTCGGCCGAGCAGTACTTC	CAISESAEQYF
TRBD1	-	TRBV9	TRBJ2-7	TGTGCCAGCAGCGTGGGGACAGGGGGTGACTACGAGCAGTACTTC	CASSVGTGGDYEQYF
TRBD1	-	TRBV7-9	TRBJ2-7	TGTGCCAGCAGCTTAGCCGGGACAGCGGTTAACGAGCAGTACTTC	CASSLAGTAVNEQYF
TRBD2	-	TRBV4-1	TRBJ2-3	TGCGCCAGCAGCCTTCAAACTAGCGGGGGATGGGATACGCAGTATTTT	CASSLQTSGGWDTQYF
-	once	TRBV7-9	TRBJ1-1	TGTGCCAGCAGCCAGGTAGCGACTGAAGCCTTCTTT	CASSQVATEAFF
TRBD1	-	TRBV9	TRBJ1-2	TGTGCCAGCAGCCCCCGGACAGGGGTTTACTATGGCTACACCTTC	CASSPRTGVYYGYTF
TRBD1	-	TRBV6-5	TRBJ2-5	TGTGCCAGCAGGAACAGGGGGCGGGAAGAGACCCAGTACTTC	CASRNRGREETQYF
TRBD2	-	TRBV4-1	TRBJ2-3	TGCGCCAGCAGCCGTAGCAGCGGGGGGGCGGATACGCAGTATTTT	CASSRSSGGADTQYF
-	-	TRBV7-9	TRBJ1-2	TGTGCCAGCAGCTTTGTATTTCACTATGGCTACACCTTC	CASSFVFHYGYTF
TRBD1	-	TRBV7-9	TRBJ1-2	TGTGCCAGCAGCTCAACCGGGACAGGGGTAGAAAACTATGGCTACACCTTC	CASSSTGTGVENYGYTF
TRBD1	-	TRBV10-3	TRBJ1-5	TGTGCCACCGACCCCGGACAGGCTAGCAATCAGCCCCAGCATTTT	CATDPGQASNQPQHF
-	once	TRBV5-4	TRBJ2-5	TGTGCCAGCAGCTTGGACTGGACACTCCAAGAGACCCAGTACTTC	CASSLDWTLQETQYF
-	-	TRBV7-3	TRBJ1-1	TGTGCCAGCAGCTCCTCGTCGGGGAGGCACACTGAAGCTTTCTTT	CASSSSSGRHTEAFF
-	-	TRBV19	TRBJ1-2	TGTGCCAGTAGAACAGGGTACAATGGCTACACCTTC	CASRTGYNGYTF
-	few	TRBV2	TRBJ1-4	TGTGCCAGCAGCAAGGACAGAGGGAATGAAAAACTGTTTTTT	CASSKDRGNEKLFF
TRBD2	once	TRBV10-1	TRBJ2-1	TGCGCCAGCAGTGAGGCCTTAGCGGGGGGGGACAATGAGCAGTTCTTC	CASSEALAGGDNEQFF
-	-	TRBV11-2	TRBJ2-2	TGTGCCAGCAGCTTAGACCTGAACACCGGGGAGCTGTTTTTT	CASSLDLNTGELFF
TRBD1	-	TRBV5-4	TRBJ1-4	TGTGCCAGCAGCCACGACAGGGGGCTCGGTGAAAAACTGTTTTTT	CASSHDRGLGEKLFF
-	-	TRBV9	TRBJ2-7	TGTGCCAGCAGCTCGACTCCTGTGGACGAGCAGTACTTC	CASSSTPVDEQYF
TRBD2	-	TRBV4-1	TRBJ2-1	TGCGCCAGCAGCCAAGTACGGGGGGGCGGGAATGAGCAGTTCTTC	CASSQVRGGGNEQFF
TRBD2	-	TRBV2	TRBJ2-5	TGTGCCAGACGGACTAGCGGGCAGGAGACCCAGTACTTC	CARRTSGQETQYF
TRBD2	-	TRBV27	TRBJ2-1	TGTGCCAGCAGTTTGGAGCGGGGGGGGTACAATGAGCAGTTCTTC	CASSLERGGYNEQFF
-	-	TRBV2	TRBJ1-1	TGTGCCAGCTGTCGGGCAGGGGTTCGGACTGAAGCTTTCTTT	CASCRAGVRTEAFF
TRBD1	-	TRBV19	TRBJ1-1	TGTGCCAGTAGGGAGACAGGGGACACTGAAGCTTTCTTT	CASRETGDTEAFF
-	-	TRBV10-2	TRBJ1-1	TGCGCCAGCAGATATGGGCCGCTCAACACTGAAGCTTTCTTT	CASRYGPLNTEAFF
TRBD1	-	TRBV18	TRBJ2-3	TGTGCCAGCTCACCGGGGGACAGGGGGCTTAAAGATACGCAGTATTTT	CASSPGDRGLKDTQYF
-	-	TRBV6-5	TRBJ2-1	TGTGCCAGCAGTTCCGGGAAGAGGCATGAGCAGTTCTTC	CASSSGKRHEQFF
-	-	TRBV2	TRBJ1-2	TGTGCCAGCAGTGAAGCGGGTGCCGGGTATGGCTACACCTTC	CASSEAGAGYGYTF
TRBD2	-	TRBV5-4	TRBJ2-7	TGTGCCAGCAGCTTACGGTTGCTAGCGGGGGAAAGCTACGAGCAGTACTTC	CASSLRLLAGESYEQYF
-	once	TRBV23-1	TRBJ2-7	TGCGCGCGCCACCCATCCTCCTACGAGCAGTACTTC	CARHPSSYEQYF
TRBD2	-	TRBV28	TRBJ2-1	TGTGCCAGCAGCGCCGGGACTAGCGGGGGGAACAATGAGCAGTTCTTC	CASSAGTSGGNNEQFF
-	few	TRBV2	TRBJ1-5	TGTGCCAGCAGTGAGGAGAGTTGGGATCAGCCCCAGCATTTT	CASSEESWDQPQHF
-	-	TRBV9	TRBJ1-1	TGTGCCAGCAGCGCCACCGGGTACACTGAAGCTTTCTTT	CASSATGYTEAFF
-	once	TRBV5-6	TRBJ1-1	TGTGCCAGCAAAGAGGGGGTGAACACTGAAGCTTTCTTT	CASKEGVNTEAFF
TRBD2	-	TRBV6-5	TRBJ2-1	TGTGCCAGCAGTTATCGCCCGGGGGGGGCGCTTTCTGAGCAGTTCTTC	CASSYRPGGALSEQFF
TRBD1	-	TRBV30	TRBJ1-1	TGTGCCTGGAATCCAGGGGGCGAGACTGAAGCTTTCTTT	CAWNPGGETEAFF
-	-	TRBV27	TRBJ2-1	TGTGCCAGCAGTTGGAGGGGCCCTTCCTACAATGAGCAGTTCTTC	CASSWRGPSYNEQFF
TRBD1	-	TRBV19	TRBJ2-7	TGTGCCAGTAGTATTGACAGGGGCTCCTACGAGCAGTACTTC	CASSIDRGSYEQYF
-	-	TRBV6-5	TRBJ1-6	TGTGCCAGCAGCAGACAGTCTGATTCACCCCTCCACTTT	CASSRQSDSPLHF
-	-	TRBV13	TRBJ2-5	TGTGCCAGCAGCTTAGACAGAGAGACCCAGTACTTC	CASSLDRETQYF
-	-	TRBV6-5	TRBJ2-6	TGTGCCAGCAGAAGGGGGTCTGGGGCCAACGTCCTGACTTTC	CASRRGSGANVLTF
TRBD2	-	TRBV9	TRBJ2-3	TGTGCCAGCAGCGTGGGCGGGGGAGGCACAGATACGCAGTATTTT	CASSVGGGGTDTQYF
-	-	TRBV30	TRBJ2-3	TGTGCCTGGAGGCTAGTCCTGGATACGCAGTATTTT	CAWRLVLDTQYF
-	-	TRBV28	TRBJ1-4	TGTGCCAGCAGTCCTGGGGGGGTAAGAGGAACTAATGAAAAACTGTTTTTT	CASSPGGVRGTNEKLFF
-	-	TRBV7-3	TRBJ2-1	TGTGCCAGCAGCCCCAGGAAGGGGAAGAGGATCAATGAGCAGTTCTTC	CASSPRKGKRINEQFF
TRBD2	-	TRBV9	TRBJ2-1	TGTGCCAGCAGCCCACTTAGCGGGGGCCACAATGAGCAGTTCTTC	CASSPLSGGHNEQFF
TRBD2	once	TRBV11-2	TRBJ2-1	TGTGCCAGCAGCTACCCCGACGGGGGGAACGACAATGAGCAGTTCTTC	CASSYPDGGNDNEQFF
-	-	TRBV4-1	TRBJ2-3	TGCGCCAGCAGCCGGCGGACAGATATCACAGATACGCAGTATTTT	CASSRRTDITDTQYF
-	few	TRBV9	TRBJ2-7	TGTGCCAGCAGCGTAGCGGAGGGGGGGCCCTACGAGCAGTACTTC	CASSVAEGGPYEQYF